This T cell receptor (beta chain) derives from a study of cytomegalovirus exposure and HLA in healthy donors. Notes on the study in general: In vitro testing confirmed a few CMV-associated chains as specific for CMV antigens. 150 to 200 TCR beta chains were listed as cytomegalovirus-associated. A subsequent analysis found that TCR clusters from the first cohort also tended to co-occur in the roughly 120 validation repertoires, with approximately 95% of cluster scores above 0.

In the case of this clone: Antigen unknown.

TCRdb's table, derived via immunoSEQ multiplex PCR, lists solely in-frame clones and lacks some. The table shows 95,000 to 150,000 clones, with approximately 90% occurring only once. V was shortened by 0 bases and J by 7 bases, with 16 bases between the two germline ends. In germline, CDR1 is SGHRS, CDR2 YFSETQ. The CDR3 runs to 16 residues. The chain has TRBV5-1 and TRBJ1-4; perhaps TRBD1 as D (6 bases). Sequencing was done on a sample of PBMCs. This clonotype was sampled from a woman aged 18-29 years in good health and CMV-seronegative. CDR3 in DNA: TGCGCCAGCAGCTTGGGCGGGGGCCTCGGGGTTGAAAAACTGTTTTTT. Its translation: CASSLGGGLGVEKLFF.